Presented here are 19 T cell receptor beta chains from one specimen sequenced in a study of CD8+ T cells in alopecia areata. Treatment: oral pan-JAK inhibitor, 5-10 mg twice daily. RNA was extracted and reverse transcribed into cDNA as the sequencing template. TCRdb's copy holds only in-frame clones and misses some; the assay was immunoSEQ multiplex PCR. The sample includes about 140,000 clones, 86% seen only once; the top ten take around 14%. The sample was CD8+ T cells sorted from blood, taken at week 4, from a patient treated with tofacitinib. The receptor set was obtained from a human donor with alopecia areata.

The V and J genes are TRBV5-1 and TRBJ1-1; the match to TRBD1 covers 7 bases. The CDR3 runs to 14 residues. Germline V gene sequence: CDR1 SGHRS, CDR2 YFSETQ. V was clipped by 4 bases and J by 7 bases; unmatched bases: 10. The CDR3 DNA follows: TGCGCCAGCAGCGCTCTTGACAGGGACGATGAAGCTTTCTTT. Encoded protein: CASSALDRDDEAFF.

V usage is TRBV7-6 and J usage is TRBJ2-5; TRBD2 agrees at 8 bases. V shed 6 bases, J shed 5 bases, and the junction held 11 bases outside the gene matches. The length of the CDR3 is 15 residues. The germline V gene encodes CDR1 SGHVS and CDR2 FNYEAQ. The CDR3 bases are TGTGCCAGCAGGGGACCCGGGACTAGTGGGGAGACCCAGTACTTC. The encoded protein is CASRGPGTSGETQYF.

The rearrangement joins TRBV27 to TRBJ2-1; D ambiguous. Germline-derived CDR1 and CDR2 are MNHEY and SMNVEV (reference sequence). This CDR3 contains 14 residues. Between the trimmed V and J ends, which lost 2 bases and 6 bases, there was a span of 11 bases. CDR3: CASSLTIAGNEQFF. Here the CDR3 DNA reads TGTGCCAGCAGTTTAACCATTGCTGGCAATGAGCAGTTCTTC.

The gene calls are TRBV14 and TRBJ2-7; the D gene is possibly TRBD2 (5 bases). The CDR3 loop spans 14 amino acids. V lost 3 bases, J lost 2 bases, and 11 bases lay in between. The germline V gene encodes CDR1 SGHDN and CDR2 FVKESK. As DNA, the CDR3 is TGTGCCAGCAGCCAGGGCCCGGGGACCTACGAGCAGTACTTC. Residues: CASSQGPGTYEQYF.

The V and J genes are TRBV9 and TRBJ1-1, with TRBD1 matching over 9 bases. CDR3 size: 15 residues. The V segment lost 5 bases and the J segment 3 bases; nucleotides outside the gene matches: 8. The germline gives CDR1 SGDLS, CDR2 YYNGEE. The CDR3 loop is CASRQTGGFDTEAFF. The CDR3, as DNA: TGTGCCAGCAGACAGACAGGGGGATTTGACACTGAAGCTTTCTTT.

This sequence joins TRBV27 and TRBJ2-5; D is unresolved. V lost 8 bases and J lost 5, with 9 bases in between. CDR1 is MNHEY and CDR2 is SMNVEV in the germline V gene (reference sequence). The CDR3 is 11 residues long. CDR3 sequence (DNA): TGTGCCAGCTGGGGAAGGGAGACCCAGTACTTC. Protein sequence: CASWGRETQYF.

V gene TRBV29-1 combines with J gene TRBJ2-1; 11 nucleotides agree with TRBD2. Per the germline V gene, CDR1 is SQVTM and CDR2 is ANQGSEA. The V segment lost 3 bases and the J segment 4 bases; nucleotides outside the gene matches: 5. This CDR3 contains 15 residues. CDR3 residues: CSVDHTSGGYNEQFF. The CDR3, as DNA: TGCAGCGTTGATCACACTAGCGGGGGTTACAATGAGCAGTTCTTC.

The chain employs TRBV7-3 and TRBJ2-1; D perhaps matches TRBD2 (6 bases). Looked up from germline, CDR1 is SGHTA and CDR2 is FQGTGA. The V end lost 5 bases, the J end lost 0 bases, and 11 bases lay between the germline ends. The CDR3 has 15 residues. The CDR3 loop reads CASSPSGFSYNEQFF. CDR3 nucleotides: TGTGCCAGCAGCCCAAGCGGGTTCTCCTACAATGAGCAGTTCTTC.

In this sample, this clone turned up a few times. The gene calls are TRBV19 and TRBJ2-2; D tentatively fits TRBD1 or TRBD2 (5 bases each). The germline V gene encodes CDR1 LNHDA and CDR2 SQIVND (reference sequence). V shed 7 bases and J shed 10 bases, with 7 bases lying between them. This CDR3 has 10 residues. This CDR3 is CASKGTELFF. In DNA form, the CDR3 reads TGTGCCAGTAAGGGGACGGAGCTGTTTTTT.

The gene calls are TRBV5-4 and TRBJ2-1; D assignment may be TRBD1 or TRBD2 (7 bases each). There are 15 residues in the CDR3. Germline V gives CDR1 SGHNT, CDR2 YYREEE (reference sequence). Trimming cost V 2 bases and J 8 bases, with 17 bases left between them. CDR3 coding DNA: TGTGCCAGCAGCTTTTCCCCAGGGGGAGGGGATGAGCAGTTCTTC. Protein sequence: CASSFSPGGGDEQFF.

The J gene is TRBJ2-7, the V gene TRBV7-9, with TRBD1 matching over 10 bases. CDR1 is SEHNR, CDR2 FQNEAQ, per germline (reference sequence). The CDR3 loop spans 15 amino acids. V lost 5 bases and J lost 3; bases outside the gene matches: 7. The CDR3 spells CASSPGQGGNYEQYF. CDR3 nucleotide sequence: TGTGCCAGCAGCCCCGGACAGGGGGGTAACTACGAGCAGTACTTC.

The gene calls are TRBV4-1 and TRBJ2-5, with TRBD1 matching 8 bases. The ends lost 4 bases at V and 1 base at J; junction bases unmatched: 11. Germline CDR1 MGHRA, CDR2 YSYEKL. The CDR3 length is 17 residues. The CDR3 DNA sequence: TGCGCCAGCAGCCTCACCCCAGGGGGCGTGCCCCAAGAGACCCAGTACTTC. Translation gives CASSLTPGGVPQETQYF.

The chain joins TRBV27 to TRBJ1-2, with D maybe TRBD1 (5 bases). The germline V gene has CDR1 MNHEY and CDR2 SMNVEV (reference sequence). The CDR3 has 15 residues. V gave up 4 bases and J gave up 0 bases, with 12 bases separating them. Here the CDR3 reads CASSSGTGANYGYTF. The DNA for the CDR3 is TGTGCCAGCAGTTCAGGGACCGGGGCTAACTATGGCTACACCTTC.

The V call is TRBV11-2, the J call TRBJ2-7; 10 nucleotides agree with TRBD2. The V and J ends lost 4 bases and 6 bases, in that order; junction bases with no gene match: 9. The CDR3 extends over 15 amino acids. Germline V gene lookup returns CDR1 SGHAT and CDR2 FQNNGV. The CDR3: CASSYLAGGGPEQYF. The CDR3 DNA reads TGTGCCAGCAGCTACTTAGCGGGGGGAGGCCCCGAGCAGTACTTC. The full variable domain, completed using reference TRBV11-2 and TRBJ2-7, is EAGVAQSPRYKIIEKRQSVAFWCNPISGHATLYWYQQILGQGPKLLIQFQNNGVVDDSQLPKDRFSAERLKGVDSTLKIQPAKLEDSAVYLCASSYLAGGGPEQYFGPGTRLTVT.

V and J are TRBV5-4 and TRBJ2-7, with 9 nucleotides matching TRBD1. Per the germline V gene, CDR1 is SGHNT and CDR2 is YYREEE (reference sequence). The CDR3 runs to 14 residues. The V and J ends lost 4 bases and 2 bases, in that order; junction bases with no gene match: 4. The chain's CDR3 is CASSPGTGTYEQYF. The CDR3 DNA reads TGTGCCAGCAGCCCTGGGACAGGGACCTACGAGCAGTACTTC.

The V call is TRBV18, the J call TRBJ1-1; D remains unclear. Germline CDR1 reads KGHSH; CDR2 reads LQKENI. The V end was cut by 2 bases, the J end by 1 base, with 5 bases between. The CDR3 is 13 residues long. The CDR3 bases are TGTGCCAGCTCACCAGAGGGGAACACTGAAGCTTTCTTT. Its translation: CASSPEGNTEAFF.

This chain joins TRBV7-6 and TRBJ2-2, with D possibly called TRBD1 or TRBD2 (6 bases each). Germline CDR1 is SGHVS and CDR2 is FNYEAQ. CDR3 length: 17 amino acids. V lost 2 bases and J 3 bases, leaving 16 bases between the germline ends. The CDR3 DNA sequence: TGTGCCAGCAGCTTATATCCGGGGGCTCAGGACACCGGGGAGCTGTTTTTT. Its protein is CASSLYPGAQDTGELFF.

The chain has TRBV2 and TRBJ2-5; D possibly corresponds to TRBD2 (7 bases). Germline CDR1 and CDR2: SNHLY and FYNNEI. CDR3 length: 13 residues. Trimming cost V 3 bases and J 5 bases, with 10 bases left between them. CDR3 region: CASSEGGGETQYF. CDR3 nucleotide sequence: TGTGCCAGCAGTGAGGGAGGGGGGGAGACCCAGTACTTC.

This sequence joins TRBV29-1 and TRBJ2-1; perhaps TRBD1 as D (5 bases). Trimming cost V 7 bases and J 8 bases, with 18 bases left between them. The CDR3 sequence is 13 residues long. Looked up from germline, CDR1 is SQVTM and CDR2 is ANQGSEA. The CDR3 coding sequence is TGCAGCGCTGGATCGACCCAAGGGGATGAGCAGTTCTTC. The encoded protein is CSAGSTQGDEQFF.